This T cell receptor beta chain was found in a study of cytotoxic CD8 clonotypes in ibrutinib-treated CLL. The study, taken as a whole, reports: Baseline levels of clonality went above those of age-matched healthy donors and moved with circulating CD8+ T-cell counts.

TCRdb's table, derived via immunoSEQ multiplex PCR, lists solely in-frame clones and lacks some. Here the sample spans 150,000 or so clones, 60% to 85% being singletons. To note about this clone: Antigen unknown.

The CDR3 totals 12 residues. The germline V gene encodes CDR1 SGHTA and CDR2 FQGNSA. Trimming left V 5 bases short and J 3 bases short, with 8 bases between. This specimen was PBMCs, taken after 12 months of ibrutinib treatment. The chain couples TRBV7-2 to TRBJ2-7; the D is unclear. The receptor comes from a human donor with chronic lymphocytic leukemia. The CDR3 is CASSQNNYEQYF. CDR3 DNA sequence: TGTGCCAGCAGCCAGAACAACTACGAGCAGTACTTC. Full variable domain (missing parts from reference TRBV7-2 and TRBJ2-7): GAGVSQSPSNKVTEKGKDVELRCDPISGHTALYWYRQSLGQGLEFLIYFQGNSAPDKSGLPSDRFSAERTGGSVSTLTIQRTQQEDSAVYLCASSQNNYEQYFGPGTRLTVT.